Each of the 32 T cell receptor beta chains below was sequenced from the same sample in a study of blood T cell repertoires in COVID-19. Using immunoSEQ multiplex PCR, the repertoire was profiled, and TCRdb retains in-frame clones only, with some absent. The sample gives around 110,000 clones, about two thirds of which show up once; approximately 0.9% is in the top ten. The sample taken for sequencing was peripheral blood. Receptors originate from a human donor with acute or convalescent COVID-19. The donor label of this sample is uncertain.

The DNA for the CDR3 is TGTGCCACGTCCCGGACAGGGGAGGATCAGCCCCAGCATTTT. Protein sequence: CATSRTGEDQPQHF. This chain uses TRBV2 with TRBJ1-5; 9 nucleotides line up with TRBD1. The CDR3 has 14 amino acids. The ends lost 10 bases at V and 5 bases at J; junction bases unmatched: 9. Germline CDR1 and CDR2: SNHLY and FYNNEI.

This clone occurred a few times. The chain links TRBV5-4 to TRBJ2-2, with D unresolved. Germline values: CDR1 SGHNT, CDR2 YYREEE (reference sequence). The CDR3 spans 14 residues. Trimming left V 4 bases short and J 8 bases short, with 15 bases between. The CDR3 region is CASSPELSYGELFF. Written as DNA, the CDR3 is TGTGCCAGCAGCCCCGAACTCTCTTATGGGGAGCTGTTTTTT.

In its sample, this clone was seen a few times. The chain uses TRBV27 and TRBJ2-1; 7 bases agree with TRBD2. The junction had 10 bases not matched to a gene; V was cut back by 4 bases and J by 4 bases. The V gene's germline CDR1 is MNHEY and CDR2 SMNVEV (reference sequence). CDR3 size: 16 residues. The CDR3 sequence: CASSSVRGGTYNEQFF. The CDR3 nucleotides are TGTGCCAGCAGTTCAGTCCGCGGGGGTACGTACAATGAGCAGTTCTTC.

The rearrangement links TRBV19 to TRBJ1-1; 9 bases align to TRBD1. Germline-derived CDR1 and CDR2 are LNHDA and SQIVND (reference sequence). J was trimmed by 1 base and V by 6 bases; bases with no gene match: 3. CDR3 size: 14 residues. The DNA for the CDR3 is TGTGCCAGTAGCCGACAGGGGGAGAACACTGAAGCTTTCTTT. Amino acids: CASSRQGENTEAFF. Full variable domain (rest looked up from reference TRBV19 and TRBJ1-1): DGGITQSPKYLFRKEGQNVTLSCEQNLNHDAMYWYRQDPGQGLRLIYYSQIVNDFQKGDIAEGYSVSREKKESFPLTVTSAQKNPTAFYLCASSRQGENTEAFFGQGTRLTVV.

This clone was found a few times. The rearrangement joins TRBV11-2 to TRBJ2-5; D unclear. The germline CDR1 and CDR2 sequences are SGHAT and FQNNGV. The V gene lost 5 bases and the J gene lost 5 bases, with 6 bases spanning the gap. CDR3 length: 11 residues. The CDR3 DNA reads TGTGCCAGCAGCCACGGGGAGACCCAGTACTTC. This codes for CASSHGETQYF.

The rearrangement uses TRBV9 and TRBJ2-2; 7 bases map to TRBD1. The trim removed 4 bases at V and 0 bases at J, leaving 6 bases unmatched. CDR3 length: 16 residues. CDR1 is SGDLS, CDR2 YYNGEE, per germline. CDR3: CASSPLDRANTGELFF. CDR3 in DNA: TGTGCCAGCAGCCCACTTGACAGGGCGAACACCGGGGAGCTGTTTTTT.

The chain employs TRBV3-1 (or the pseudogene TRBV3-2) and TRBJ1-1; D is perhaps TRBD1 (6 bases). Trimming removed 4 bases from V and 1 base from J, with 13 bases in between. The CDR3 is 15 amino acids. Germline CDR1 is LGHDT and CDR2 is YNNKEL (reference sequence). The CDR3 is CASSPIDRRNTEAFF. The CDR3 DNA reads TGTGCCAGCAGCCCGATAGACAGGCGGAACACTGAAGCTTTCTTT.

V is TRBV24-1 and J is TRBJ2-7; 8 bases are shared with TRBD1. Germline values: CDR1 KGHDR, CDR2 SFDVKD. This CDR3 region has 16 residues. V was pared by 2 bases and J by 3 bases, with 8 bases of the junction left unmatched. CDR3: CATSDSGTGRVYEQYF. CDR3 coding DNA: TGTGCCACCAGTGATTCCGGGACAGGAAGGGTCTACGAGCAGTACTTC.

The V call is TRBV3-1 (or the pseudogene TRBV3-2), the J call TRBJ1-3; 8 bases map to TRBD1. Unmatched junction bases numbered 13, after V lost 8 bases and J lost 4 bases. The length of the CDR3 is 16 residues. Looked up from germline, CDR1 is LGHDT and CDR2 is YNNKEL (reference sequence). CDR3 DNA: TGTGCCAGCGCCTTGGGGCAGGGGGCAGGCGGAAACACCATATATTTT. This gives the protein CASALGQGAGGNTIYF.

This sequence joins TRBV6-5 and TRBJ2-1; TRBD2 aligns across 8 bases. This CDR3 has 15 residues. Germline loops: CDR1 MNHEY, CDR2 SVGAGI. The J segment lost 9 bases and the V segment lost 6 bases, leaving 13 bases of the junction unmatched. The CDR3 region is CASSPSAGATGEQFF. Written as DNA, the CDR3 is TGTGCCAGCAGCCCATCAGCGGGGGCAACGGGTGAGCAGTTCTTC.

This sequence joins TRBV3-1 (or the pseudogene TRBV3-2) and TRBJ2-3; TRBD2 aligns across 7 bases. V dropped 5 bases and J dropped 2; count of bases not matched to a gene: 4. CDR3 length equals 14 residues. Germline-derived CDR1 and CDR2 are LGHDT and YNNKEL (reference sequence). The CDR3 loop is CASSSSGHTDTQYF. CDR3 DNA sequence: TGTGCCAGCAGCTCTAGCGGCCACACAGATACGCAGTATTTT.

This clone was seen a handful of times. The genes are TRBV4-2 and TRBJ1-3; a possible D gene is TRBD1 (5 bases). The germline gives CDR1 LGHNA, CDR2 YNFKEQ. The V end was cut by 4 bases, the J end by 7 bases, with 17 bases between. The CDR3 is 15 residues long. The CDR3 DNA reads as TGTGCCAGCAGCCCTACCTCGGGGGATCGGAACACCATATATTTT. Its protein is CASSPTSGDRNTIYF.

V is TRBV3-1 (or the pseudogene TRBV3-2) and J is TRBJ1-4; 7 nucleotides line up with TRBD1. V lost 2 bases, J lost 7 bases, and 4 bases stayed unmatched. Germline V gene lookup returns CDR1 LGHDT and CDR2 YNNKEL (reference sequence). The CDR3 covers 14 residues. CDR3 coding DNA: TGTGCCAGCAGCCAAAGGCGGACAGGTGAAAAACTGTTTTTT. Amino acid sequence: CASSQRRTGEKLFF.

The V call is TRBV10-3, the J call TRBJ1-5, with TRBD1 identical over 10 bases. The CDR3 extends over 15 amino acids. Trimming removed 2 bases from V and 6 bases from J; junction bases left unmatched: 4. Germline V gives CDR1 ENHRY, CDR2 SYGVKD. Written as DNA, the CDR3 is TGTGCCATCAGTGAGGGGACAGGGGCCAGTCAGCCCCAGCATTTT. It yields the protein CAISEGTGASQPQHF.

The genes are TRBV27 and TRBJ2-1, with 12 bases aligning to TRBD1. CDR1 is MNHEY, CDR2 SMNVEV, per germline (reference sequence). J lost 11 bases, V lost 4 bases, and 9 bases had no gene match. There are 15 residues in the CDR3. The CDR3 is CASSSHGTGGLKQFF. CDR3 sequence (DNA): TGTGCCAGCAGTTCCCACGGGACAGGGGGCCTCAAGCAGTTCTTC.

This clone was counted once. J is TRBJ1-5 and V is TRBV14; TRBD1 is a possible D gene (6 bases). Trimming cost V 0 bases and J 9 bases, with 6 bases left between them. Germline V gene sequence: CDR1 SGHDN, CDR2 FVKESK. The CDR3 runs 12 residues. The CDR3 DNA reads TGTGCCAGCAGCCAAGAAGGGGGGCCCCAGCATTTT. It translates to CASSQEGGPQHF.

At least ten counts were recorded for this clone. Here the CDR3 reads CASSQLPGGAGETQYF. CDR3 in DNA: TGTGCCAGCAGCCAGCTCCCAGGGGGCGCCGGGGAGACCCAGTACTTC. The chain joins TRBV4-2 to TRBJ2-5, with 8 bases matching TRBD1. The ends lost 3 bases at V and 5 bases at J; junction bases unmatched: 11. This CDR3 spans 16 amino acids. CDR1 and CDR2 (germline): LGHNA, YNFKEQ.

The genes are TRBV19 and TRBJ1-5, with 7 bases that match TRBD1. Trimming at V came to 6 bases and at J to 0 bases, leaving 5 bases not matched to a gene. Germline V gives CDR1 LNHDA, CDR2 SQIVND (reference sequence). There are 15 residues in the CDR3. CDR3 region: CASSRTGDSNQPQHF. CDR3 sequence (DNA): TGTGCCAGTAGCCGGACAGGCGATAGCAATCAGCCCCAGCATTTT.

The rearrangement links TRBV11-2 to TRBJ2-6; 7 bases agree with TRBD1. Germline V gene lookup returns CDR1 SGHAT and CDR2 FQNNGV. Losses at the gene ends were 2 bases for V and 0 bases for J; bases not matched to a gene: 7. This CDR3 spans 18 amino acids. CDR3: CASSLSWTGFSGANVLTF. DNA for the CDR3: TGTGCCAGCAGCTTAAGCTGGACAGGCTTCTCTGGGGCCAACGTCCTGACTTTC.

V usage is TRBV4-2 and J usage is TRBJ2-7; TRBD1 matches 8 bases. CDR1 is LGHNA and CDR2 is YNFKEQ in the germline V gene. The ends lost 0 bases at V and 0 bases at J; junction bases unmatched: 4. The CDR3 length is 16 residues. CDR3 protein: CASSQDRTGFSYEQYF. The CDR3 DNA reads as TGTGCCAGCAGCCAAGATCGGACAGGGTTCTCCTACGAGCAGTACTTC.

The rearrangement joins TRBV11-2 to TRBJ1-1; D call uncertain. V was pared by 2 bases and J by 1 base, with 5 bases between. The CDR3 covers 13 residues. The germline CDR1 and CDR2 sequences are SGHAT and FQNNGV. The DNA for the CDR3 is TGTGCCAGCAGCTTATGGAGGAACACTGAAGCTTTCTTT. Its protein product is CASSLWRNTEAFF.

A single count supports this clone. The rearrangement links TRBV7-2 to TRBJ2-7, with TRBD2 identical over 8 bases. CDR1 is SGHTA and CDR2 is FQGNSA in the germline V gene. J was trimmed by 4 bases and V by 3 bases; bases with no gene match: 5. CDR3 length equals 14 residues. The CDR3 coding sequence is TGTGCCAGCAGCTTCGGGGGGGCCTGGTACGAGCAGTACTTC. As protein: CASSFGGAWYEQYF.

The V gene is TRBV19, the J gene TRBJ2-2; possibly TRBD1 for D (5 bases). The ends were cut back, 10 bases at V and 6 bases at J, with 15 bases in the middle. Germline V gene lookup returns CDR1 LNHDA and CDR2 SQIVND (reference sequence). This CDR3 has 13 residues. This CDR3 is CATRLQGPGELFF. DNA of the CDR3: TGTGCCACCAGATTGCAGGGTCCCGGGGAGCTGTTTTTT. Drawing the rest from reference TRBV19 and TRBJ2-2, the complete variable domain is DGGITQSPKYLFRKEGQNVTLSCEQNLNHDAMYWYRQDPGQGLRLIYYSQIVNDFQKGDIAEGYSVSREKKESFPLTVTSAQKNPTAFYLCATRLQGPGELFFGEGSRLTVL.

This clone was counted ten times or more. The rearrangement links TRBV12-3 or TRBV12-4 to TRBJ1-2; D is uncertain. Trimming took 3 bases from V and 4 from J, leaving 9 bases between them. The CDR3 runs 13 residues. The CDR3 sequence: CASSLGEGYGYTF. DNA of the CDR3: TGTGCCAGCAGTTTGGGAGAGGGCTATGGCTACACCTTC.

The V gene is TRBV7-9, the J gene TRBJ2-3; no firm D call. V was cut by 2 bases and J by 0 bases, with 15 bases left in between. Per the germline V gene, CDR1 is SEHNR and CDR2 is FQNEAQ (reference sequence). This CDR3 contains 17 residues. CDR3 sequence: CASSLIPRTVSTDTQYF. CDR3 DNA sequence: TGTGCCAGCAGCTTAATCCCCCGAACAGTCAGCACAGATACGCAGTATTTT. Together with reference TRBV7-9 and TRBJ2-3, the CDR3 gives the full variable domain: DTGVSQNPRHKITKRGQNVTFRCDPISEHNRLYWYRQTLGQGPEFLTYFQNEAQLEKSRLLSDRFSAERPKGSFSTLEIQRTEQGDSAMYLCASSLIPRTVSTDTQYFGPGTRLTVL.

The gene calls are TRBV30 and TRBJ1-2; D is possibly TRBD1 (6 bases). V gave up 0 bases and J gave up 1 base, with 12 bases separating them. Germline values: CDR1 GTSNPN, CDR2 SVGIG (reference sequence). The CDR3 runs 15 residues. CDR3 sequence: CAWSVPQDSNYGYTF. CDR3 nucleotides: TGTGCCTGGAGTGTCCCTCAGGACAGTAACTATGGCTACACCTTC.

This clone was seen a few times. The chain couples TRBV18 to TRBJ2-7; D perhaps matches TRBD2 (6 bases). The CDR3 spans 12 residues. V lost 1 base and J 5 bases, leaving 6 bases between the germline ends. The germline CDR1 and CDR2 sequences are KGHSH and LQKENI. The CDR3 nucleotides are TGTGCCAGCTCACCACGGGGGGACGAGCAGTACTTC. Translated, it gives CASSPRGDEQYF.

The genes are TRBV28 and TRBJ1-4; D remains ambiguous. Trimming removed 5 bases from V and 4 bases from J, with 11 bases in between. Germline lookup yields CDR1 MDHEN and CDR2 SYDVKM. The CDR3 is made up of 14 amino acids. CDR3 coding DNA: TGTGCCAGCAGTCCCGGAGGGAATAATGAAAAACTGTTTTTT. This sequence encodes CASSPGGNNEKLFF. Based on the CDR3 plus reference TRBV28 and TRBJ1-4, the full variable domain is DVKVTQSSRYLVKRTGEKVFLECVQDMDHENMFWYRQDPGLGLRLIYFSYDVKMKEKGDIPEGYSVSREKKERFSLILESASTNQTSMYLCASSPGGNNEKLFFGSGTQLSVL.

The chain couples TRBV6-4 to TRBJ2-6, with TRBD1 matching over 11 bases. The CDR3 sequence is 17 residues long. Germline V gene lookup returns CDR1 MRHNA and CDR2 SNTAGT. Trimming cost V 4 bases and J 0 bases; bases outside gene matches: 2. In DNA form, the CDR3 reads TGTGCCAGCAGTGCCGGGACAGGGGGCTCTGGGGCCAACGTCCTGACTTTC. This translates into CASSAGTGGSGANVLTF.

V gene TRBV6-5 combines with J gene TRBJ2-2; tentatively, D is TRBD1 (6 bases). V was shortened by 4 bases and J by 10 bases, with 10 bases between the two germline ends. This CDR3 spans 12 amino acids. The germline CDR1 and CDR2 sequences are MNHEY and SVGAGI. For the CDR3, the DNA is TGTGCCAGCAGTTGGGGGCCCGCGGAGCTGTTTTTT. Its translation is CASSWGPAELFF.

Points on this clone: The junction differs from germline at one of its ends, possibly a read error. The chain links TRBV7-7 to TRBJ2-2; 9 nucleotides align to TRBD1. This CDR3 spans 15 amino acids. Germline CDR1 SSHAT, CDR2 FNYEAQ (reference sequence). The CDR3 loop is CASSPQGAATGELFF. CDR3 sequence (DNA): TGTGCTAGCAGCCCACAGGGGGCGGCCACCGGGGAGCTGTTTTTT.

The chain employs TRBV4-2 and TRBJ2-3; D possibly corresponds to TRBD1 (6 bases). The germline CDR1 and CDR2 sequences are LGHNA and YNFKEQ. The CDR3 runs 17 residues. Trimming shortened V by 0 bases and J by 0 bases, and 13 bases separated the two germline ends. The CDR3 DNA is TGTGCCAGCAGCCAAGAAGGGATGGGACAAAGCACAGATACGCAGTATTTT. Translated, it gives CASSQEGMGQSTDTQYF.